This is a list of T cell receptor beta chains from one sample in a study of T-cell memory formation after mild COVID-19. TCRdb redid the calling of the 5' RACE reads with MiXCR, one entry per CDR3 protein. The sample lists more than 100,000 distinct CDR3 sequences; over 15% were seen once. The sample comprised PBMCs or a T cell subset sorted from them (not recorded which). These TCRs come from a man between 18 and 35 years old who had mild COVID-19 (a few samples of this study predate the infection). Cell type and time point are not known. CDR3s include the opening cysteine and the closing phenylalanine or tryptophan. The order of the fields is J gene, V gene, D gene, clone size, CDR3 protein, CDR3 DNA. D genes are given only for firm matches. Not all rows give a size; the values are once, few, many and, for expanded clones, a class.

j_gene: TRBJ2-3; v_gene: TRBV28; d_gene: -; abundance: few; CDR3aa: CASRVSTDTQYF; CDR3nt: TGTGCCAGCAGGGTGAGCACAGATACGCAGTATTTT
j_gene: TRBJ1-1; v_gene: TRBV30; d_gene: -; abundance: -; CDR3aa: CAWRGRDTEAFF; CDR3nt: TGTGCCTGGAGGGGAAGGGACACTGAAGCTTTCTTT
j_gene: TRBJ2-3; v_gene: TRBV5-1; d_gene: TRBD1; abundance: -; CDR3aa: CASSIGTGSDTQYF; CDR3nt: TGCGCCAGCAGCATTGGGACAGGTTCAGATACGCAGTATTTT
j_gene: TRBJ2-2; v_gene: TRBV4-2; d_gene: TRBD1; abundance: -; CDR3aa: CASSQDGQGPGELFF; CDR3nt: TGTGCCAGCAGCCAAGATGGACAGGGTCCCGGGGAGCTGTTTTTT
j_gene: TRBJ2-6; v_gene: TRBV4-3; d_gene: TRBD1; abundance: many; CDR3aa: CASSQRPTGAGANVLTF; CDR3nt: TGCGCCAGCAGCCAAAGGCCGACAGGGGCTGGGGCCAACGTCCTGACTTTC
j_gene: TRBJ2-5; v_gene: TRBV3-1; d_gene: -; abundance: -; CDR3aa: CASSQGVSTLGETQYF; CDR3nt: TGTGCCAGCAGCCAGGGAGTATCGACGCTGGGAGAGACCCAGTACTTC
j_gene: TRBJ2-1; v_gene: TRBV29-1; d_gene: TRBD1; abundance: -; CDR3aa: CSVTTGGGIYNEQFF; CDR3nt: TGCAGCGTGACGACAGGGGGAGGAATCTACAATGAGCAGTTCTTC
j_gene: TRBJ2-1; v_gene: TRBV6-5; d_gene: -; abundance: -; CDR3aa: CASSSSLWAQEQFF; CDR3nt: TGTGCCAGCAGTTCGTCGCTATGGGCCCAGGAGCAGTTCTTC
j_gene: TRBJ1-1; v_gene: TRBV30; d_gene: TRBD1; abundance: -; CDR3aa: CAWSWDRPEAFF; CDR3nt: TGTGCCTGGAGTTGGGACAGACCTGAAGCTTTCTTT
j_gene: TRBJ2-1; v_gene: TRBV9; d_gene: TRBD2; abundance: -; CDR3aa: CASSVIELAGDQFF; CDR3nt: TGTGCCAGCAGCGTAATTGAACTAGCGGGAGACCAGTTCTTC
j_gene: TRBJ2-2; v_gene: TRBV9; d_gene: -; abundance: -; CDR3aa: CASSVEWANTGELFF; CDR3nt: TGTGCCAGCAGCGTAGAGTGGGCGAACACCGGGGAGCTGTTTTTT
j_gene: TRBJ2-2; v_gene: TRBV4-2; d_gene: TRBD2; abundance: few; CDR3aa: CASSRTGLAGGANTGELFF; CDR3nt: TGTGCCAGCAGCCGAACCGGACTAGCGGGGGGTGCGAACACCGGGGAGCTGTTTTTT
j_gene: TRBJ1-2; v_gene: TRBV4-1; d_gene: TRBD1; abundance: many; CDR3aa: CASSQDRRTGNYGYTF; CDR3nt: TGCGCCAGCAGCCAAGATCGAAGGACAGGGAACTATGGCTACACCTTC
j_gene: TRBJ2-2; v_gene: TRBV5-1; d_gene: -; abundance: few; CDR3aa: CASCRGGTGELFF; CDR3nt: TGCGCCAGCTGTAGGGGTGGCACCGGGGAGCTGTTTTTT
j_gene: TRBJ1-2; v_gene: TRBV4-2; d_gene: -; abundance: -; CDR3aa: CASSQDSAKPGIVGYTF; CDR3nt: TGTGCCAGCAGCCAAGATAGCGCTAAGCCAGGGATTGTGGGCTACACCTTC
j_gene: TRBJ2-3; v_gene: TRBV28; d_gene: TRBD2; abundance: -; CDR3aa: CASSGGLAGGTDTQYF; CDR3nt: TGTGCCAGCAGTGGGGGACTAGCGGGGGGCACAGATACGCAGTATTTT
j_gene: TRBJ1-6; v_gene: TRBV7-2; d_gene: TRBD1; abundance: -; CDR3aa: CASSLGTGGFYNSPLHF; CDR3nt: TGTGCCAGCAGCCTAGGGACAGGGGGCTTCTATAATTCACCCCTCCACTTT
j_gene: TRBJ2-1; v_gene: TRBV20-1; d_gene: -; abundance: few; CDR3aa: CSLGTAGLNEQFF; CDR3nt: TGCAGTCTAGGTACGGCAGGCCTCAATGAGCAGTTCTTC
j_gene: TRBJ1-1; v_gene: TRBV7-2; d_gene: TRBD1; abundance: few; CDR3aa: CASSVTGGDTEAFF; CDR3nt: TGTGCCAGCAGCGTGACAGGGGGGGACACTGAAGCTTTCTTT
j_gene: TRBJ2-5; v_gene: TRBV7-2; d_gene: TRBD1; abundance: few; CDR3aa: CASSSQTGGETQYF; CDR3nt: TGTGCCAGCAGCTCCCAAACAGGGGGTGAGACCCAGTACTTC
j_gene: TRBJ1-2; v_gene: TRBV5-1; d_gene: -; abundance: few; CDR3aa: CASSWMSENYGYTF; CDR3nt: TGCGCCAGCAGCTGGATGTCAGAAAACTATGGCTACACCTTC
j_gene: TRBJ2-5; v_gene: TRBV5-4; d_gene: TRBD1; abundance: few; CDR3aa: CASSIGTGVQETQYF; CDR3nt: TGTGCCAGCAGCATCGGGACAGGGGTACAAGAGACCCAGTACTTC
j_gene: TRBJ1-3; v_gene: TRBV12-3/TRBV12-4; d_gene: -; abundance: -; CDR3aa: CASSAELRNTIYF; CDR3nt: TGTGCCAGCAGTGCCGAACTGAGGAACACCATATATTTT
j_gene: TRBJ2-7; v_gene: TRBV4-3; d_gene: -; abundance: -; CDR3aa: CASSQDQVRARLYF; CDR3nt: TGCGCCAGCAGCCAAGATCAAGTGAGGGCCCGGCTGTACTTC
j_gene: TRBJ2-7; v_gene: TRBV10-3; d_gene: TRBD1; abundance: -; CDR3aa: CAISNPTPHGTGRYEQYF; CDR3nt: TGTGCCATCAGTAATCCTACACCCCACGGGACAGGGCGCTACGAGCAGTACTTC
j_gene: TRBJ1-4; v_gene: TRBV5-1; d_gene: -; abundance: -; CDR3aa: CASSSEINEKLFF; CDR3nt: TGCGCCAGCAGCTCGGAAATTAATGAAAAACTGTTTTTT
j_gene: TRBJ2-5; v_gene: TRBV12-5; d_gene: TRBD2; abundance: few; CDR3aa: CASGLDLRGLAGSQETQYF; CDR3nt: TGTGCTAGTGGTTTGGATTTGAGGGGGCTAGCGGGGAGCCAAGAGACCCAGTACTTC
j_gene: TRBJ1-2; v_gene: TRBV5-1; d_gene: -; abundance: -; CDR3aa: CASSLDGRYGYTF; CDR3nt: TGCGCCAGCAGCTTGGATGGCCGCTATGGCTACACCTTC
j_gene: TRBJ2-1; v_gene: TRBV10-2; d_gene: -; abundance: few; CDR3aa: CASRRERFSRLQGQFF; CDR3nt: TGCGCCAGCAGACGGGAAAGATTTTCCCGACTCCAAGGGCAGTTCTTC
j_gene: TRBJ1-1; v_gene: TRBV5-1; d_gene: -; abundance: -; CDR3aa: CASTDRQGMNTEAFF; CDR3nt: TGCGCCAGCACTGATCGGCAGGGGATGAACACTGAAGCTTTCTTT
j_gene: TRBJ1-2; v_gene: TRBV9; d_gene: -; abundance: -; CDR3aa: CASSVRNRYGYTF; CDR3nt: TGTGCCAGCAGCGTTAGAAACCGCTATGGCTACACCTTC
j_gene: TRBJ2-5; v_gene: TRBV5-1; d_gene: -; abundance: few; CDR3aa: CASSLAETQYF; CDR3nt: TGCGCCAGCAGCTTGGCAGAGACCCAGTACTTC
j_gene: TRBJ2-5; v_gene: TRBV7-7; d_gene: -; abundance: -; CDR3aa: CASSLGPSEGTQYF; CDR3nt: TGTGCCAGCAGCCTCGGGCCCTCCGAAGGAACCCAGTACTTC
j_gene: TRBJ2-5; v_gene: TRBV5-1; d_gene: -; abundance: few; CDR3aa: CASSWKRETQYF; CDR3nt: TGCGCCAGCAGTTGGAAAAGGGAGACCCAGTACTTC
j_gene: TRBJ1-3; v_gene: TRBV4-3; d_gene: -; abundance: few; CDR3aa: CASSQDRGWISGNTIYF; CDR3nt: TGCGCCAGCAGCCAAGACCGGGGCTGGATATCTGGAAACACCATATATTTT
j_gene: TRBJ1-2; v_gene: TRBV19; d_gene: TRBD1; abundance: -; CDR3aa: CASSTRGRVNGYTF; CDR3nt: TGTGCCAGTAGTACAAGGGGGCGCGTGAATGGCTACACCTTC
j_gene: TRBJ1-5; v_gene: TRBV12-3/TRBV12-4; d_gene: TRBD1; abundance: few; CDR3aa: CASTGQGVEQPQHF; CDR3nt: TGTGCCAGCACGGGACAGGGGGTGGAACAGCCCCAGCATTTT
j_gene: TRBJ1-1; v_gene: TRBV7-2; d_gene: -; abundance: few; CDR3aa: CASSLAGSWSEAFF; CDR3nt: TGTGCCAGCAGCTTAGCCGGGAGTTGGTCTGAAGCTTTCTTT
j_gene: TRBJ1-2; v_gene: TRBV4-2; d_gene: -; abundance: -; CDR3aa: CASSQDTGGYGYTF; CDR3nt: TGTGCCAGCAGCCAAGATACAGGCGGCTATGGCTACACCTTC
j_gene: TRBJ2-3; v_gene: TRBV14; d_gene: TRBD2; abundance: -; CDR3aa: CASSQDSGVRTDTQYF; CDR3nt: TGTGCCAGCAGCCAAGATAGCGGGGTCAGGACAGATACGCAGTATTTT
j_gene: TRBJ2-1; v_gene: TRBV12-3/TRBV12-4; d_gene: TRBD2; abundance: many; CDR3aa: CASSSPGTSTPNEQFF; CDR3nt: TGTGCCAGCAGTTCCCCCGGGACTAGCACCCCCAATGAGCAGTTCTTC
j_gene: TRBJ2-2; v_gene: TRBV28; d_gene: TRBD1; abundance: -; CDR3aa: CASSPGQAAARELFF; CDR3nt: TGTGCCAGCAGCCCAGGACAGGCGGCGGCCCGGGAGCTGTTTTTT
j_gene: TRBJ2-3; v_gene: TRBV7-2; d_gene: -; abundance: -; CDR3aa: CASSPTRAGNTQYF; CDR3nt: TGTGCCAGCAGCCCGACGAGGGCGGGCAATACGCAGTATTTT
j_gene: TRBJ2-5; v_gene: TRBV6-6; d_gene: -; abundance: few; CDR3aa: CASSYFGGHLSETQYF; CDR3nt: TGTGCCAGCAGTTACTTCGGGGGGCACCTGTCGGAGACCCAGTACTTC
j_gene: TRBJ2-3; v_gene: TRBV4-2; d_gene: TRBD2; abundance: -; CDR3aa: CASSRSGGTQYF; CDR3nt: TGTGCCAGCAGTCGTAGCGGGGGGACGCAGTATTTT
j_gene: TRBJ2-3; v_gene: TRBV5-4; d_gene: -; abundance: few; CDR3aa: CASSRDFTDTQYF; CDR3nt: TGTGCCAGCAGTCGGGACTTCACAGATACGCAGTATTTT
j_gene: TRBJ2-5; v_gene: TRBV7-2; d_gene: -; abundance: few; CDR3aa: CASSFPLLQPIQETQYF; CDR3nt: TGTGCCAGCAGCTTCCCCCTACTCCAGCCAATACAAGAGACCCAGTACTTC
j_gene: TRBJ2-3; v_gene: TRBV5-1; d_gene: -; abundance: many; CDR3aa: CASSSSGVPDTQYF; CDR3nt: TGCGCCAGCAGCTCTTCGGGGGTTCCAGATACGCAGTATTTT
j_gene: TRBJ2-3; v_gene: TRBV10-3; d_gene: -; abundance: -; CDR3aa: CAISARLDTQYF; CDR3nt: TGTGCCATCTCAGCCCGCCTGGATACGCAGTATTTT
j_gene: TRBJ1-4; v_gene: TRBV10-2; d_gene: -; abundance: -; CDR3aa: CATMGEKLFF; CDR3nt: TGCGCCACCATGGGTGAAAAACTGTTTTTT
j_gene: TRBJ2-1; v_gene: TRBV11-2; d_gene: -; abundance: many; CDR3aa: CASSLEPGLEQFF; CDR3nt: TGTGCCAGCAGCTTAGAACCCGGGTTGGAGCAGTTCTTC
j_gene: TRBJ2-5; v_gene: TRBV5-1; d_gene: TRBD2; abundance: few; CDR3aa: CASSLAGGVRETQYF; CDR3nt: TGCGCCAGCAGCTTGGCGGGGGGGGTCCGGGAGACCCAGTACTTC
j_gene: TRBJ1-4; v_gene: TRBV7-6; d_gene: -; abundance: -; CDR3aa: CASSLRTAEANEKLFF; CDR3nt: TGTGCCAGCAGCCTGAGGACGGCGGAAGCTAATGAAAAACTGTTTTTT
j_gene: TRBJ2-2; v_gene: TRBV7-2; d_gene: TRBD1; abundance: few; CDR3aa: CASSFTGGTGELFF; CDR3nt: TGTGCCAGCAGCTTCACAGGGGGCACCGGGGAGCTGTTTTTT
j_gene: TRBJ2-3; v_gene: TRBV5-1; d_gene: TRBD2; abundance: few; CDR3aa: CASSLIAGADTQYF; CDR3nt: TGCGCCAGCAGCTTAATAGCGGGAGCGGATACGCAGTATTTT
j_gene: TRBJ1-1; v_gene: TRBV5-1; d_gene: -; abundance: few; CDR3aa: CASSHGLNTEAFF; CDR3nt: TGCGCCAGCAGCCACGGCCTAAACACTGAAGCTTTCTTT
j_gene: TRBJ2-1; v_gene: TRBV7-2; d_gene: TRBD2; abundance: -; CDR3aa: CASSLGLAKDEQFF; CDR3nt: TGTGCCAGCAGCTTAGGACTAGCGAAGGATGAGCAGTTCTTC
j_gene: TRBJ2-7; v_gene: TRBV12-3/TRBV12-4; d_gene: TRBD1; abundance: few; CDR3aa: CASSWQQGFHEQYF; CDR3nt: TGTGCCAGCAGTTGGCAACAGGGGTTCCACGAGCAGTACTTC
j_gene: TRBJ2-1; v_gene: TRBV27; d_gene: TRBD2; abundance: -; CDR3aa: CAAATSGSYNEQFF; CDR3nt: TGTGCCGCTGCGACTAGCGGCTCCTACAATGAGCAGTTCTTC
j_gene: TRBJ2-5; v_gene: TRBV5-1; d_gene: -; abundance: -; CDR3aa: CASSLVTPQGTQYF; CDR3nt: TGCGCCAGCAGCTTGGTGACACCTCAGGGGACCCAGTACTTC